This T cell receptor (beta chain) derives from a study of T cells in localized non-small cell lung cancer. CDR3 length: 15 residues. V shed 3 bases and J shed 5 bases, with 14 bases lying between them. Germline lookup yields CDR1 SGDLS and CDR2 YYNGEE. Comment on this clone: The target antigen is unknown.

General study points: Paired adjacent lung recovered a median about 61 of the top 100 tumor clones. Compared with tumor, uninvolved adjacent lung displayed greater T cell clonality, ranking highest overall. A single tumor region was sequenced, leaving heterogeneity possible.

TCRdb's copy holds only in-frame clones and misses some; the assay was immunoSEQ multiplex PCR. The sample records over 70,000 clones, roughly 90% being singletons. The chain couples TRBV9 to TRBJ2-2; D may be TRBD2 (6 bases). Specimen: peripheral blood, collected before any cancer treatment. This TCR derives from a male donor at least 60 years old with stage III squamous cell lung carcinoma. CDR3 sequence: CASSGGLRGTGELFF. The CDR3 region has the DNA TGTGCCAGCAGCGGGGGCCTACGGGGGACCGGGGAGCTGTTTTTT.